The 16 T cell receptor beta chains listed next were all sequenced from one sample in a study of molecular identifiers for immune sequencing clone quantification. TCRdb called the PCR reads again in MiXCR, with one record for every CDR3 protein. The sample consists of about 40,000 distinct CDR3 sequences, 24% of them appearing once. The sequenced sample consisted of naive CD8+ T cells from blood, with Jurkat cell RNA spiked in. Subset of the sample: FACS-sorted CD8+CD4-CCR7+CD45RA+ naive T cells. These receptors originate from a human donor in good health. Some libraries in this study had Jurkat cell RNA spiked in.

This clonotype has at least ten counts. The rearrangement joins TRBV4-1 to TRBJ2-7; TRBD1 agrees at 7 bases. The CDR3 spans 16 residues. V shed 4 bases and J 4 bases; nucleotides not matched to a gene: 13. CDR1 and CDR2 from the germline V gene are MGHRA and YSYEKL. The CDR3 sequence is CASSLSPGQTLYEQYF. The CDR3 DNA reads as TGCGCCAGCAGCCTAAGCCCGGGACAGACCCTGTACGAGCAGTACTTC.

This clonotype was seen at least ten times. The chain recombines TRBV5-1 with TRBJ1-1; unclear D gene. Germline loops: CDR1 SGHRS, CDR2 YFSETQ. The CDR3 consists of 13 residues. Trimming shortened V by 6 bases and J by 4 bases, and 13 bases separated the two germline ends. This CDR3 is CASKRVMATEAFF. The CDR3 nucleotides read TGCGCCAGCAAGCGAGTGATGGCCACTGAAGCTTTCTTT.

The table lists this clonotype with many counts. This chain joins TRBV5-1 and TRBJ2-7; D possibly corresponds to TRBD1 (6 bases). Trimming took off 3 bases at V and 2 bases at J, with 18 bases between the two ends. The CDR3 sequence is 16 residues long. Looked up from germline, CDR1 is SGHRS and CDR2 is YFSETQ. The CDR3 here is CASSSTQGRPTYEQYF. CDR3 bases: TGCGCCAGCAGCTCGACTCAGGGGCGTCCTACCTACGAGCAGTACTTC.

This clonotype was observed many times. The chain recombines TRBV27 with TRBJ1-5; possible D gene TRBD1, 5 bases. The CDR3 covers 17 residues. The germline V and J ends were trimmed by 1 base and 3 bases, with 16 bases remaining between them. Germline CDR1 is MNHEY and CDR2 is SMNVEV (reference sequence). The CDR3 DNA reads as TGTGCCAGCAGTTTATATTGGGACGTGGGAGACAATCAGCCCCAGCATTTT. The encoded protein is CASSLYWDVGDNQPQHF.

In DNA form, the CDR3 reads TGTGCCAGCAGCTTAGACTTCAAGCCAACTGAAGCTTTCTTT. This gives the protein CASSLDFKPTEAFF. This chain connects TRBV13 to TRBJ1-1, with D uncertain. Germline V CDR1 and CDR2: PRHDT, FYEKMQ (reference sequence). The V end lost 1 base, the J end lost 5 bases, and 11 bases lay between the germline ends. The CDR3 sequence is 14 residues long.

This clonotype was seen ten or more times. The chain links TRBV27 to TRBJ1-5; no reliable D call. Trimming removed 2 bases from V and 0 bases from J, with 2 bases in between. The CDR3 sequence is 13 residues long. CDR1 and CDR2 from the germline V gene are MNHEY and SMNVEV (reference sequence). CDR3 nucleotides: TGTGCCAGCAGTTTAGGTAGCAATCAGCCCCAGCATTTT. Translating gives CASSLGSNQPQHF.

The chain is built from TRBV27 and TRBJ2-7; 9 positions match TRBD1. The V segment lost 1 base and the J segment 7 bases; nucleotides outside the gene matches: 11. Looked up from germline, CDR1 is MNHEY and CDR2 is SMNVEV (reference sequence). This CDR3 has 16 residues. CDR3 sequence: CASSLYGTGPSGEQYF. Written as DNA, the CDR3 is TGTGCCAGCAGTTTATATGGGACAGGGCCCTCGGGGGAGCAGTACTTC.

This clonotype was seen many times. The rearrangement uses TRBV30 and TRBJ2-7; D remains unclear. The CDR3 runs to 13 residues. Germline lookup yields CDR1 GTSNPN and CDR2 SVGIG (reference sequence). V was clipped by 0 bases and J by 2 bases, with 8 bases between them. This CDR3 is CAWSVTLTYEQYF. The CDR3 region has the DNA TGTGCCTGGAGTGTGACTTTAACCTACGAGCAGTACTTC.

The rearrangement uses TRBV7-9 and TRBJ2-5; TRBD2 matches 10 bases. V trimming: 6 bases; J trimming: 4 bases; junction bases outside the gene matches: 11. Germline assignment: CDR1 SEHNR and CDR2 FQNEAQ (reference sequence). This CDR3 is 16 amino acids long. CDR3 coding DNA: TGTGCCAGCAGAAACAAGCGGGAGGGCCGGTTAGAGACCCAGTACTTC. Amino acids: CASRNKREGRLETQYF.

A remark on this clonotype: This sequence may be a read error, since a much larger clone differs from it by one base. The CDR3, as DNA: TGCGCCAGCAGCCAAGCCCGGGACACTAGAGACTGCGAGCAGTACTTC. Residues: CASSQARDTRDCEQYF. The V and J genes are TRBV4-3 and TRBJ2-7; TRBD1 is a possible D gene (6 bases). This CDR3 comprises 16 residues. Germline CDR1 is LGHNA and CDR2 is YSLEER. Deletions cut 1 base from V and 6 bases from J, with 19 bases between.

This clonotype was seen at least ten times. J is TRBJ2-7 and V is TRBV2; TRBD1 might be the D (5 bases). This CDR3 is built from 14 residues. In germline, CDR1 is SNHLY, CDR2 FYNNEI. V lost 0 bases to trimming and J lost 2 bases, with 8 bases between them. DNA for the CDR3: TGTGCCAGCAGTGAAGCCCCAGGGCCCTACGAGCAGTACTTC. Protein: CASSEAPGPYEQYF.

This chain links TRBV11-2 with TRBJ2-4, with D hard to call. The CDR3 runs 17 residues. The germline gives CDR1 SGHAT, CDR2 FQNNGV. The V end was cut by 4 bases, the J end by 3 bases, with 19 bases between. CDR3 bases: TGTGCCAGCAGCTCGCCGGGCCATAATTTGAACAAAAACATTCAGTACTTC. Translating it yields CASSSPGHNLNKNIQYF.

In this sample, this clonotype turned up many times. This chain connects TRBV7-2 to TRBJ1-1; D possibly corresponds to TRBD1 (6 bases). The CDR3 has 13 amino acids. The germline gives CDR1 SGHTA, CDR2 FQGNSA. Trimming cost V 7 bases and J 8 bases, with 17 bases left between them. As DNA, the CDR3 is TGTGCCAGCATCCTAGACAGGAGCTCAGAAGCTTTCTTT. Residues: CASILDRSSEAFF.

Ten or more counts support this clonotype. The chain joins TRBV6-1 to TRBJ1-5, with D possibly matching TRBD1 (5 bases). V dropped 0 bases and J dropped 7 bases, with 10 bases sitting between them. This CDR3 contains 14 residues. Germline V lookup: CDR1 MNHNS, CDR2 SASEGT. This CDR3 is CASSEAGANQPQHF. The CDR3 nucleotides are TGTGCCAGCAGTGAAGCAGGGGCTAACCAGCCCCAGCATTTT.

This clonotype has ten or more counts. The chain is built from TRBV6-5 and TRBJ2-3; 8 nucleotides align to TRBD2. The CDR3 spans 17 residues. CDR1 and CDR2 from the germline V gene are MNHEY and SVGAGI. V shed 0 bases and J 2 bases; nucleotides not matched to a gene: 7. The CDR3 reads CASSYSPRGGYTDTQYF. The CDR3 DNA is TGTGCCAGCAGTTACTCGCCACGGGGGGGATACACAGATACGCAGTATTTT.

Ten or more counts support this clonotype. The chain combines TRBV29-1 with TRBJ2-1; TRBD2 matches at 8 bases. Trimming cost V 1 base and J 0 bases; bases outside gene matches: 14. Germline-derived CDR1 and CDR2 are SQVTM and ANQGSEA. The CDR3 consists of 19 residues. In DNA, the CDR3 is TGCAGCGTTGAAGGCCGCGTCGGGAGGGCCCCAAGCTCCTACAATGAGCAGTTCTTC. Its protein product is CSVEGRVGRAPSSYNEQFF.